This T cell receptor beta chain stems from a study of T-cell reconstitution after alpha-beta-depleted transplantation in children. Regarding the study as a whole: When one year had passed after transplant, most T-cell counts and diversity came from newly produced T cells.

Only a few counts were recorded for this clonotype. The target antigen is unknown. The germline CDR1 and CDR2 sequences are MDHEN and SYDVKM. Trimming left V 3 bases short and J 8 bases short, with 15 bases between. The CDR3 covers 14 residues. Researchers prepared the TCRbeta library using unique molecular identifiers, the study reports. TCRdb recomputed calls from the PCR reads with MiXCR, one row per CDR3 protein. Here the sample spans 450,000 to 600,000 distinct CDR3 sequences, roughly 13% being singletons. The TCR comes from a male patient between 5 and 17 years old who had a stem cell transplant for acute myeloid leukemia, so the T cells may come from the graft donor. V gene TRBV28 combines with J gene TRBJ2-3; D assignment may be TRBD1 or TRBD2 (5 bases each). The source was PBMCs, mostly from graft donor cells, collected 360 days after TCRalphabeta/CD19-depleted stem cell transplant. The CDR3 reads CASSFPGDGATQYF. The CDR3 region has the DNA TGTGCCAGCAGTTTCCCCGGGGATGGGGCTACGCAGTATTTT.